These T cell receptor beta chains were read from a single sample in a study of blood T cell repertoires in COVID-19. Data came from immunoSEQ multiplex PCR; TCRdb stores just in-frame clones and leaves some out. The profile shows about 310,000 clones, just under 90% of them singletons. Sequenced material: PBMCs or T cells enriched from blood (not recorded which). Source of these receptors: a woman aged 25-40 years who had recovered from COVID-19. The CDR3 runs from the conserved cysteine through the conserved F or W. A D gene is named only where the DNA matches it firmly. Not all rows give a size; the values are once, few, many and, for expanded clones, a class.

TRBJ2-7	18	TRBD2	TRBV18	NA	CASSPGLAGGVGSYEQYF	TGTGCCAGCTCACCAGGGCTAGCGGGAGGAGTAGGGTCCTACGAGCAGTACTTC
TRBJ2-1	13	NA	TRBV28	NA	CATVFSEYNEQFF	TGTGCCACCGTCTTCAGCGAGTACAATGAGCAGTTCTTC
TRBJ2-7	13	NA	TRBV7-2	NA	CASSLGGQTEQYF	TGTGCCAGCAGCTTAGGAGGTCAGACGGAGCAGTACTTC
TRBJ1-1	17	NA	TRBV19	once	CASSPTRLSPQNTEAFF	TGTGCCAGTAGCCCTACTCGACTCTCCCCCCAGAACACTGAAGCTTTCTTT
TRBJ2-7	12	TRBD1	TRBV30	NA	CAWSQTGGRTYF	TGTGCCTGGAGTCAAACAGGGGGCAGGACGTACTTC
TRBJ2-7	16	NA	TRBV11-2	NA	CASGLTIQGPLYEQYF	TGTGCCAGCGGACTCACGATCCAGGGGCCACTCTACGAGCAGTACTTC
TRBJ2-1	16	TRBD2	TRBV9	NA	CASSVSRSGVYNEQFF	TGTGCCAGCAGCGTCTCTCGGAGCGGGGTTTACAATGAGCAGTTCTTC
TRBJ2-1	16	TRBD2	TRBV7-2	NA	CASSLMAGGRSNEQFF	TGTGCCAGCAGCTTAATGGCGGGAGGGCGGAGCAATGAGCAGTTCTTC
TRBJ2-7	13	NA	TRBV5-1	NA	CASSSGPSYEQYF	TGCGCCAGCAGCTCGGGTCCCTCCTACGAGCAGTACTTC
TRBJ2-2	17	TRBD2	TRBV19	NA	CASSFSTSGSGSGELFF	TGTGCCAGTAGTTTCTCGACTAGCGGGAGTGGGTCCGGGGAGCTGTTTTTT
TRBJ2-5	16	TRBD2	TRBV7-9	NA	CASSFGSGGRRETQYF	TGTGCCAGCAGCTTCGGATCGGGGGGGCGCCGGGAGACCCAGTACTTC
TRBJ2-7	15	TRBD1	TRBV3-1/TRBV3-2	NA	CASSQEPLTGGGQYF	TGTGCCAGCAGCCAAGAACCTCTGACAGGGGGCGGGCAGTACTTC
TRBJ1-6	13	NA	TRBV10-3	NA	CAISPGENSPLHF	TGTGCCATCAGTCCAGGGGAGAATTCACCCCTCCACTTT
TRBJ1-2	15	TRBD1	TRBV6-5	NA	CASSPRTGVFYGYTF	TGTGCCAGCAGTCCAAGGACAGGCGTATTCTATGGCTACACCTTC
TRBJ2-1	15	TRBD2	TRBV10-2	NA	CASVPTSRYYNEQFF	TGCGCCAGCGTCCCGACTAGCAGATACTACAATGAGCAGTTCTTC
TRBJ1-3	15	NA	TRBV6-1	NA	CASSERAGSGNTIYF	TGTGCCAGCAGTGAAAGGGCGGGCTCTGGAAACACCATATATTTT
TRBJ2-7	16	TRBD2	TRBV2	once	CASSEAASGRAYEQYF	TGTGCCAGCAGTGAAGCCGCGAGCGGGAGGGCATACGAGCAGTACTTC
TRBJ2-7	16	TRBD2	TRBV4-2	few	CASSPRRSRELNEQYF	TGTGCCAGCAGCCCCCGCCGTTCGCGGGAGCTAAACGAGCAGTACTTC
TRBJ2-7	14	TRBD2	TRBV18	NA	CASSRTSGTYEQYF	TGTGCCAGCTCACGGACTAGCGGAACCTACGAGCAGTACTTC